The T cell receptor beta chain described here comes from a study of blood T cell repertoires in COVID-19. Study background: Samples representing acute and convalescent COVID-19 were sourced from the United States, Italy and Spain. PBMCs, B-cell-depleted T cells, or T cells were the source of the cDNA or gDNA that made up the material.

In the authors' workflow: Quantification of nucleated cells was approximated via reference gene primer amplification. Clones were sequenced by immunoSEQ multiplex PCR, and TCRdb holds only the in-frame ones, with some missing. The D gene and trimming were derived from the DNA, and the V and J assignments and clone size from that table. The sample yields 130,000 to 150,000 clones, less than 85% seen once. Losses at the gene ends were 1 base for V and 7 bases for J; bases not matched to a gene: 6. Germline values: CDR1 SNHLY, CDR2 FYNNEI. This CDR3 has 16 residues. The sample consisted of peripheral blood. The J gene is TRBJ2-2, the V gene TRBV2; 10 bases map to TRBD1. The receptor was derived from a human donor in a cohort sampled during active COVID-19. The CDR3 region is CASSEGQGAIGGELFF. The CDR3 coding sequence is TGTGCCAGCAGTGAAGGACAGGGGGCGATTGGCGGGGAGCTGTTTTTT.